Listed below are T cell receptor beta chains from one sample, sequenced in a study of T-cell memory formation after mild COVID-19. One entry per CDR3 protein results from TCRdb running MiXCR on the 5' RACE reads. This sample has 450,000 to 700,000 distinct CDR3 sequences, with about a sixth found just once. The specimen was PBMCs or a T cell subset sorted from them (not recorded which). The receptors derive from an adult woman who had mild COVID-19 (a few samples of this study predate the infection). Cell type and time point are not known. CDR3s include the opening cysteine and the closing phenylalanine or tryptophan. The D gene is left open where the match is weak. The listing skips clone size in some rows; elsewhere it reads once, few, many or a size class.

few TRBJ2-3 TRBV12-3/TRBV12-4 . TGTGCCAGCAGTCCCTCCCGGGACCTTGTCACAGATACGCAGTATTTT CASSPSRDLVTDTQYF
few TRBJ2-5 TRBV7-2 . TGTGCCAGCAGCGTCGGGATCGCAGACCCGGGGTTTAAAGAGACCCAGTACTTC CASSVGIADPGFKETQYF
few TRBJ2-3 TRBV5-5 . TGTGCCAGCAGCTGGAGGAACTGGGGAGATACGCAGTATTTT CASSWRNWGDTQYF
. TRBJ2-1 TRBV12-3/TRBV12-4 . TGTGCCAGCATCGGGGGTACCTCCTACAATGAGCAGTTCTTC CASIGGTSYNEQFF
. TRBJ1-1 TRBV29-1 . TGCAGCGTTGGACAACTCACTGAAGCTTTCTTT CSVGQLTEAFF
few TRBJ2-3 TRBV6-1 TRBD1 TGTGCCAGCAGTCCCACGATCGGGGACAGGGATTACCCCACAGATACGCAGTATTTT CASSPTIGDRDYPTDTQYF
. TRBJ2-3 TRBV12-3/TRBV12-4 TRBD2 TGTGCCAGCAGTTTAGGGCTAGCGGGAGAGGGAGATACGCAGTATTTT CASSLGLAGEGDTQYF
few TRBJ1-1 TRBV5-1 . TGCGCCAGCAGCTTGACCGGACGCGGGGCAGCTTTCTTT CASSLTGRGAAFF
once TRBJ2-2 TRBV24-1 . TGTGCCACCAGTGTTGACGGGAACACCGGGGAGCTGTTTTTT CATSVDGNTGELFF
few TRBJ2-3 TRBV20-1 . TGCAGTGCTACCCGGGGAGGGGGGGATACGCAGTATTTT CSATRGGGDTQYF
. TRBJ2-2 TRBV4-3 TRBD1 TGCGCCAGCAGCCGGGAGACAGGGTTAGACACCGGGGAGCTGTTTTTT CASSRETGLDTGELFF
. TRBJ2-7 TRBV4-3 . TGCGCCAGCAGCCAAGGCCCGGGGGCGGGCTACGAGCAGTACTTC CASSQGPGAGYEQYF
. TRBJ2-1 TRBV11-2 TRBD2 TGTGCCAGCAGACCCACTAGCGGGAGGGAGCGTGAGCAGTTCTTC CASRPTSGREREQFF